The rows below give T cell receptor beta chains drawn from one sample of a study of siplizumab effects on memory and regulatory T cells. The table came from immunoSEQ multiplex PCR; TCRdb's copy has only in-frame clones and leaves some out. The sample yields around 97,000 clones, 85% to 95% seen once. Sequenced input: non-Treg CD4+ T cells sorted from blood. Receptor source: a human donor in good health. Each CDR3 is given with its conserved first and last residue. D genes are given only for firm matches. Not every row has a clone size; where given, it reads once, few, many or a size class.

v_call,j_call,d_call,clone_size,cdr3_aa,cdr3_nt
TRBV7-2,TRBJ2-7,-,-,CASSLVPGSYEQYF,TGTGCCAGCAGCTTAGTACCGGGGTCCTACGAGCAGTACTTC
TRBV27,TRBJ1-1,-,once,CASSLRTGDTEAFF,TGTGCCAGCAGTCTGCGGACCGGGGACACTGAAGCTTTCTTT
TRBV30,TRBJ1-4,-,-,CAWSSERLFF,TGTGCCTGGAGTTCGGAACGACTGTTTTTT
TRBV18,TRBJ1-2,-,-,CASSPAQRVDRYNYGYTF,TGTGCCAGCTCACCGGCCCAACGGGTCGACAGGTATAACTATGGCTACACCTTC
TRBV11-3,TRBJ2-2,TRBD1,-,CASSSGTVDTGELFF,TGTGCCAGCAGTTCCGGGACAGTAGACACCGGGGAGCTGTTTTTT
TRBV11-3,TRBJ2-4,-,-,CASGMRGDIQYF,TGTGCCAGCGGTATGAGGGGGGACATTCAGTACTTC
TRBV5-6,TRBJ2-3,-,-,CASSFIFALGSTDTQYF,-
TRBV6-5,TRBJ1-1,-,-,CASSYRGAQSAAFF,TGTGCCAGCAGTTACAGGGGGGCGCAGTCAGCAGCTTTCTTT
TRBV11-2,TRBJ2-1,TRBD1,-,CASSQNRGLKNEQFF,TGTGCCAGCAGCCAAAACAGGGGGCTTAAAAATGAGCAGTTCTTC
TRBV2,TRBJ2-6,-,-,CASMGTLGSNSGANVLTF,TGTGCCAGCATGGGGACCTTGGGGTCTAACTCTGGGGCCAACGTCCTGACTTTC
TRBV28,TRBJ1-3,TRBD1,-,CASTVFGQGSGNTIYF,TGTGCCAGCACCGTGTTTGGACAGGGCTCTGGAAACACCATATATTTT
TRBV27,TRBJ1-1,-,-,CASSLGTERFF,TGTGCCAGCAGTTTAGGTACCGAGCGCTTCTTT
TRBV2,TRBJ2-1,-,-,CASSDPQSYNEQFF,TGTGCCAGCAGTGATCCCCAGTCCTACAATGAGCAGTTCTTC
TRBV25-1,TRBJ2-2,-,-,CASSEQGGGTGELFF,TGTGCCAGCAGTGAGCAAGGAGGAGGCACCGGGGAGCTGTTTTTT
TRBV5-1,TRBJ2-1,-,-,CASSLTTSPFGAIGQFF,TGCGCCAGCAGCTTGACGACATCCCCCTTTGGCGCGATAGGGCAGTTCTTC
TRBV28,TRBJ1-4,TRBD1,once,CASKQGVEKLFF,TGTGCCAGCAAACAGGGGGTGGAAAAACTGTTTTTT
TRBV11-3,TRBJ2-3,-,-,CASSKGDTDTQYF,TGTGCCAGCAGCAAGGGGGACACAGATACGCAGTATTTT
TRBV5-4,TRBJ2-5,-,-,CASSYRGIETQYF,TGTGCCAGCAGCTATAGGGGGATAGAGACCCAGTACTTC
TRBV21-1,TRBJ1-1,-,-,CASSNGDRNTEAFF,TGTGCCAGCAGCAACGGGGACAGGAACACTGAAGCTTTCTTT
TRBV6-5,TRBJ1-2,-,-,CASSSGPDYGYTF,TGTGCCAGCAGTTCTGGACCGGACTATGGCTACACCTTC